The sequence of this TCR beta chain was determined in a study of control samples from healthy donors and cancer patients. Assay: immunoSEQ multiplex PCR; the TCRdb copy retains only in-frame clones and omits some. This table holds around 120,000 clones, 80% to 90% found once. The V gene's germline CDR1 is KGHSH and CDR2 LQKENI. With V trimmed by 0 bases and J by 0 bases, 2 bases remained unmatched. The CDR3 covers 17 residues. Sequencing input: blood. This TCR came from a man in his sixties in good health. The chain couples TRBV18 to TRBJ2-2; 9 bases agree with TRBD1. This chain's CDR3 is CASSPPGTGSNTGELFF. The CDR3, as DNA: TGTGCCAGCTCACCACCTGGGACAGGGTCGAACACCGGGGAGCTGTTTTTT.